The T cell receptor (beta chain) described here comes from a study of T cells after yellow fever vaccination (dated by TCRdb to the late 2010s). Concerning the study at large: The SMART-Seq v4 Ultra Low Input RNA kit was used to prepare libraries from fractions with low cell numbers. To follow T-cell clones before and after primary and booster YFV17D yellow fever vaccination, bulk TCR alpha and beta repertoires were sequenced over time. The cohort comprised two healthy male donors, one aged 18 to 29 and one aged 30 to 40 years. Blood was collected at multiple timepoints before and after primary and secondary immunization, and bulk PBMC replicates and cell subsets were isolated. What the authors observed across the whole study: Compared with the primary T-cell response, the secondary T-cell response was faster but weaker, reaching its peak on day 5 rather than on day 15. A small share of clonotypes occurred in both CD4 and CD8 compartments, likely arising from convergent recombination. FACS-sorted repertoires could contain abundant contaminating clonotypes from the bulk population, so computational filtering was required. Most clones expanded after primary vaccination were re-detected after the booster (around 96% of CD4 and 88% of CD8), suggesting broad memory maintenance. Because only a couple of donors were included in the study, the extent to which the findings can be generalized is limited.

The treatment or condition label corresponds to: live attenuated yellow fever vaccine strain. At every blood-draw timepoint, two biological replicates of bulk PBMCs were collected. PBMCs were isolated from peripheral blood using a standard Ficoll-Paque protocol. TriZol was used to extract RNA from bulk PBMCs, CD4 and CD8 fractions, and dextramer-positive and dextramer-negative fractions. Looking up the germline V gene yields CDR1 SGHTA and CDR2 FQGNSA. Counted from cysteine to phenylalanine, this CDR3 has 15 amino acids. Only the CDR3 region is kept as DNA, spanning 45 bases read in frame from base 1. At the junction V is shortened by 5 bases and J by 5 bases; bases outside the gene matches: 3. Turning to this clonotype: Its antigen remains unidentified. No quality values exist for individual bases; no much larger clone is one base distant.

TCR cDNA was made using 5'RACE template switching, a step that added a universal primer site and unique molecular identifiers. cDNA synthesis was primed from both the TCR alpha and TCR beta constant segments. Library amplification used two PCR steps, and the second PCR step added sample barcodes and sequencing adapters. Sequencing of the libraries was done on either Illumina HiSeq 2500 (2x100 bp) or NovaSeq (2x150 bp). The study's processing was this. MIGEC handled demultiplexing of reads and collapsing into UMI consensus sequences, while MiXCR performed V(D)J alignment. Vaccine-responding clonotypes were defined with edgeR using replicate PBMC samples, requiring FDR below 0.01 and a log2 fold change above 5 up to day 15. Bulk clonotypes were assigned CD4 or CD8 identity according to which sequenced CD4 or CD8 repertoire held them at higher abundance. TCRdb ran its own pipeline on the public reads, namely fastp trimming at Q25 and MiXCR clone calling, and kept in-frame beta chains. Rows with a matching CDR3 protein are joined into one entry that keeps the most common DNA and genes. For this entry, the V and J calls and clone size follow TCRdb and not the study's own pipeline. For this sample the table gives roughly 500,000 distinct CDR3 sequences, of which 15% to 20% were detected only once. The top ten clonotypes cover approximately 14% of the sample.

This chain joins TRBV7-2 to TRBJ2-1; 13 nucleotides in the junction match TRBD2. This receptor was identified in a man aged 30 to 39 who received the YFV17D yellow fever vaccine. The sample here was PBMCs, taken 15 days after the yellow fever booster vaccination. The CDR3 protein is CASSRGLAGNNEQFF. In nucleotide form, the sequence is TGTGCCAGCAGCCGGGGACTAGCGGGAAACAATGAGCAGTTCTTC.